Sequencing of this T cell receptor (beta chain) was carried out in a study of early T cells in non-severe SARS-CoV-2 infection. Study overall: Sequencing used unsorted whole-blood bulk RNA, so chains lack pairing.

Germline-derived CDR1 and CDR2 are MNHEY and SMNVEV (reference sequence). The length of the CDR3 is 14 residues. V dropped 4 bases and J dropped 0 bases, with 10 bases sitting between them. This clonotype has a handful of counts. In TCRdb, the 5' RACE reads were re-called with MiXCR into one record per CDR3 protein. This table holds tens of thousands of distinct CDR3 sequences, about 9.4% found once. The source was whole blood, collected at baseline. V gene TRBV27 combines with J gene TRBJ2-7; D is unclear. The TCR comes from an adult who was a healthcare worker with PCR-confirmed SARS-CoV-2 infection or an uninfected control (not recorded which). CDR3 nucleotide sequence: TGTGCCAGCAGTTCCTCGGACGGCTCCTACGAGCAGTACTTC. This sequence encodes CASSSSDGSYEQYF.